This T cell receptor beta chain was captured in a study of cytomegalovirus exposure and HLA in healthy donors. The study's findings and limits: Associated with cytomegalovirus, according to the listing, were 150 to 200 TCR beta chains. In vitro testing confirmed three CMV-associated chains as specific for CMV antigens.

Trimming cost V 3 bases and J 2 bases; bases outside gene matches: 10. Germline V gives CDR1 LNHDA, CDR2 SQIVND (reference sequence). The CDR3 length is 17 residues. The donors belonged to the roughly 130-subject validation cohort, separate from the 666-subject first cohort. TCRdb's table, derived via immunoSEQ multiplex PCR, lists solely in-frame clones and lacks some. The data contain 200,000 to 250,000 clones, more than 75% of them seen just once; the ten biggest clones take up 1.5% to 2.5%. Note on this clone: Its antigen is still unknown.

Sequenced: PBMCs. The origin of this receptor is a woman younger than 35 in good health and CMV-seropositive. The rearrangement links TRBV19 to TRBJ1-5; 7 positions agree with TRBD1. CDR3 bases: TGTGCCAGTAGTATCCTAGACAGGGACAGTGGCAATCAGCCCCAGCATTTT. It specifies CASSILDRDSGNQPQHF.